The sequence of this T cell receptor (beta chain) was determined in a study of cytomegalovirus exposure and HLA in healthy donors. General study findings and limits: As a later analysis revealed, the rate of TCR association differed by HLA locus, with DRB1 most and HLA-C fewest. Cytomegalovirus status, reportedly, was diagnosed with high specificity and sensitivity by the classifier. Some segments of the V type, notably TRBV6-2 and TRBV6-3, were excluded as indistinguishable.

The PCR had 60 Vbeta and 13 Jbeta primers. Sequencing was performed with immunoSEQ multiplex PCR; in TCRdb, only in-frame clones are kept and a portion is missing. The sample includes fewer than 140,000 clones, around 80% seen only once; the top ten take roughly 6%. Details on this clone: Its antigen remains unidentified.

J gave up 7 bases and V 3 bases, and 8 bases lay outside the gene matches. The germline CDR1 and CDR2 sequences are SGDLS and YYNGEE. The CDR3 sequence is 14 residues long. Specimen: PBMCs. This rearrangement joins TRBV9 to TRBJ1-2, with 8 positions matching TRBD1. This receptor was taken from a woman aged 50 to 60 in good health and CMV-seropositive. CDR3 region: CASSAGQGFSGYTF. CDR3 coding DNA: TGTGCCAGCAGCGCAGGACAGGGTTTCAGTGGCTACACCTTC.